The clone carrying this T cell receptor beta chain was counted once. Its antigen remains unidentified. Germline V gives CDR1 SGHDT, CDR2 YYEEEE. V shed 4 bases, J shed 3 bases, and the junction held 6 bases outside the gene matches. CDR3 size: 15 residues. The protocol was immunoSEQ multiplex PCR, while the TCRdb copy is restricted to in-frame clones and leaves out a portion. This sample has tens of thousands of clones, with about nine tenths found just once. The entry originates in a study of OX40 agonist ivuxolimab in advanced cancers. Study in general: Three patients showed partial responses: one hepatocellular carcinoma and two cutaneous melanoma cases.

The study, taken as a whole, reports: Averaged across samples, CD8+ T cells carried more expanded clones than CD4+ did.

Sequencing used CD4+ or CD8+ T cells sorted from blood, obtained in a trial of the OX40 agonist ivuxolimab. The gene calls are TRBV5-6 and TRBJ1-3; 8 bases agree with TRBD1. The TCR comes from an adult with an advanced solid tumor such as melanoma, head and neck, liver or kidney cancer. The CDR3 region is CASSGGTGRGNTIYF. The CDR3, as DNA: TGTGCCAGCAGCGGGGGGACAGGCCGTGGAAACACCATATATTTT.